This T cell receptor (beta chain) was captured in a study of PD-L1 blockade in urothelial cancer. The wider study: Patients started atezolizumab in the mid-2010s, 1,200 mg intravenously every 3 weeks.

CDR3 length: 17 residues. V gave up 2 bases and J gave up 7 bases; unmatched junction bases: 10. The germline V gene has CDR1 SGHKS and CDR2 YYEKEE (reference sequence). Notes on the study in general: Clones that were tumor-associated expanded more in the blood of durable-benefit patients at 3 weeks.

In the case of this clone: Its specificity is unknown.

Each PCR had synthetic TCR analog templates added to it as a spike-in. Sequencing was performed with immunoSEQ multiplex PCR; in TCRdb, only in-frame clones are kept and a portion is missing. The data show around 22,000 clones, with around 88% seen just once and 2.5% to 3.5% held by the top ten. The sequences come from PBMCs, collected around atezolizumab (anti-PD-L1) treatment. The sequence was obtained from a middle-aged man with urothelial cancer. The chain joins TRBV5-5 to TRBJ2-1; TRBD2 agrees at 12 bases. CDR3 nucleotide sequence: TGTGCCAGCAGCTTTAGACTAGCGGGAGCCCTAGGGAATGAGCAGTTCTTC. Translation gives CASSFRLAGALGNEQFF.